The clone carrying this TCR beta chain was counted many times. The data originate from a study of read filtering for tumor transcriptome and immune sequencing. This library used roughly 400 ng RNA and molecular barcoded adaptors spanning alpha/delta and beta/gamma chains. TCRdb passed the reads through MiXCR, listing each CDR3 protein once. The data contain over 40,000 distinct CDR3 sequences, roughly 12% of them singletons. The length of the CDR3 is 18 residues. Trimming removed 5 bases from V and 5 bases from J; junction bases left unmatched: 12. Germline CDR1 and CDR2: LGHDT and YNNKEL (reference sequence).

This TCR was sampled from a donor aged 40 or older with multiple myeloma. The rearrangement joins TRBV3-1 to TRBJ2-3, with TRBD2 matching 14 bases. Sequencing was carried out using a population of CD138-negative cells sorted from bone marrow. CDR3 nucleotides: TGTGCCAGCAGCTACGGGACTAGCGGGAGACGACGGAGAGATACGCAGTATTTT. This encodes CASSYGTSGRRRRDTQYF.